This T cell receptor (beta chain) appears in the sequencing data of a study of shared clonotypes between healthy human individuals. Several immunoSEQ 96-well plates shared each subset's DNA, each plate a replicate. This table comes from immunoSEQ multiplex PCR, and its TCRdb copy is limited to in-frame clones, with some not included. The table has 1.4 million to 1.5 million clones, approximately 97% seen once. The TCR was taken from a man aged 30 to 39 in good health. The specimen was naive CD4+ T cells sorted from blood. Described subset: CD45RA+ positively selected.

CDR3 coding DNA: TGCGCCAGCAGCAGCCTTTGGGGGACTGAAGCTTTCTTT. It codes for CASSSLWGTEAFF. V and J are TRBV5-1 and TRBJ1-1; TRBD1 is a possible D gene (5 bases). This CDR3 has 13 residues. V was pared by 4 bases and J by 5 bases, with 12 bases between. The germline V gene has CDR1 SGHRS and CDR2 YFSETQ.